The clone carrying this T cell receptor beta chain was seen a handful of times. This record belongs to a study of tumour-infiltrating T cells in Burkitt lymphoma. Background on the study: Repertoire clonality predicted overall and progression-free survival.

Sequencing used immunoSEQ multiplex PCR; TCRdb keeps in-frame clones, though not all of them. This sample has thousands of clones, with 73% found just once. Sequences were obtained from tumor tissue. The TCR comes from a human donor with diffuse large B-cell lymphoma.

The CDR3 DNA is TGCAGCGCCGGGACAGGGGGGACTGAAGCTTTCTTT. It encodes CSAGTGGTEAFF. J is TRBJ1-1 and V is TRBV29-1, with 11 bases matching TRBD1. J lost 5 bases, V lost 7 bases, and 3 bases had no gene match. Germline V gene data show CDR1 as SQVTM and CDR2 as ANQGSEA. This CDR3 has 12 amino acids.